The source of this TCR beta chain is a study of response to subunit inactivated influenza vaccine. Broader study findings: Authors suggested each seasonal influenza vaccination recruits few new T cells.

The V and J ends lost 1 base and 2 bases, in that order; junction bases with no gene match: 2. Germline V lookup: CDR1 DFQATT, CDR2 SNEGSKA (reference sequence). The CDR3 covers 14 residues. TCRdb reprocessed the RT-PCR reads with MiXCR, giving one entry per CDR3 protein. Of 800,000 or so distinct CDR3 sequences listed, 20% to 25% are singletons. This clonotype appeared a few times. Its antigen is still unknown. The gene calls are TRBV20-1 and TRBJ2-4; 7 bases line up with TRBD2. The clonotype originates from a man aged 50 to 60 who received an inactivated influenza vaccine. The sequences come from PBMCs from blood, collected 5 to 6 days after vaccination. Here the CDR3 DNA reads TGCAGTGCTAGAGCGGGAGGACCCAAAAACATTCAGTACTTC. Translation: CSARAGGPKNIQYF.